This T cell receptor (beta chain) appears in the sequencing data of a study of blood T cells in healthy people across ages. The wider study: In model experiments, template switching was able to capture about one barcoded beta molecule for every two T cells that were present.

The CDR3 is made up of 13 amino acids. CDR1 DFQATT and CDR2 SNEGSKA come from the germline V gene (reference sequence). J was trimmed by 3 bases and V by 8 bases; bases with no gene match: 5. Regarding the study as a whole: Diversity of TCR beta correlated strongly with naive T cell percentage.

Per sample, extraction of total RNA gave at least 5.5 micrograms in every case. A second PCR, run for about 6 to 11 cycles, used a sample-barcoded 5' primer plus a J-beta primer mix. TCRdb reprocessed the 5' RACE reads with MiXCR, giving one entry per CDR3 protein. The sample holds over 600,000 distinct CDR3 sequences, roughly 56% seen once. As for this clonotype: Its antigen is still unknown.

Sequencing used blood. The V call is TRBV20-1, the J call TRBJ2-3, with TRBD1 matching over 10 bases. This clonotype was sampled from a man in his forties in good health. Here the CDR3 reads CSRLDRGTDTQYF. For the CDR3, the DNA is TGCAGTCGGTTGGACAGGGGGACAGATACGCAGTATTTT.